This T cell receptor (beta chain) was obtained from a study (TCRdb year 2016). About this clonotype: The antigen it binds to is not known. No much larger clonotype is one base removed from it; base qualities were not supplied.

The method behind the library was RT-PCR. Sequencing relied on an Illumina MiSeq. The public sequencing data were trimmed at Q25 with fastp and processed into clonotypes with MiXCR by TCRdb, which kept only in-frame beta chains. Each CDR3 protein appears once, grouped with its most common genes and DNA. This sample is represented by about 700,000 distinct CDR3 sequences; approximately 15% of them were singletons. Roughly 3.6% of the sample is taken by the ten largest. V and J lose 0 bases and 6 bases, and a span of 11 bases separates them. Spanning cysteine to phenylalanine, the CDR3 consists of 14 amino acids. The kept DNA is CDR3 alone, 42 bases in frame from the first base. Sequences DFQATT (CDR1) and SNEGSKA (CDR2) are obtained from the germline V gene (reference sequence).

The source of this sequence is a female donor in good health, serving as a healthy control. Specimen: memory CD4+ T cells from blood. The chain joins TRBV20-1 to TRBJ1-4; the D segment could be TRBD1, given 5 matching bases. The CDR3 loop reads CSARDVRGDEKLFF. The nucleotide sequence is given as TGCAGTGCTAGAGATGTCCGGGGGGATGAAAAACTGTTTTTT.